What follows are 13 T cell receptor beta chains derived from one specimen sequenced in a study of blood T cell repertoires in COVID-19 (dated by TCRdb to the early 2020s). The method was the immunoSEQ multiplex PCR assay. The clones in this table, taken by TCRdb from immuneACCESS, are in-frame only. Not every clone is retained; where verified, under half of the shortfall comes from an unresolved V gene, and the cause of the rest is unknown. Recorded for this sample are 150,000 to 200,000 clones; 80% to 95% of them occurred a single time. The ten most abundant clones make up approximately 0.48% of the sample. Material for sequencing was peripheral blood. These receptors came from a man between 45 and 60 years old with acute or convalescent COVID-19.

The gene calls are TRBV18 and TRBJ1-4; D remains ambiguous. Germline V gene sequence: CDR1 KGHSH, CDR2 LQKENI. V was trimmed by 6 bases and J by 4 bases, leaving 12 bases between them. This CDR3 is built from 14 residues. The CDR3 DNA reads TGTGCCAGCTCGACCAGAGGTGTTAATGAAAAACTGTTTTTT. This codes for CASSTRGVNEKLFF.

V gene TRBV28 combines with J gene TRBJ2-7, with a weak D call TRBD2 (6 bases). The germline gives CDR1 MDHEN, CDR2 SYDVKM. The CDR3 has 14 amino acids. V lost 8 bases to trimming and J lost 2 bases, with 16 bases between them. The CDR3 reads CASGSAGYTYEQYV. The CDR3 region has the DNA TGTGCCAGCGGCTCCGCGGGGTATACCTACGAGCAGTACGTC.

V is TRBV27 and J is TRBJ1-4; 7 bases line up with TRBD1. V lost 5 bases, J lost 0 bases, and 6 bases stayed unmatched. The CDR3 runs to 16 residues. Germline-derived CDR1 and CDR2 are MNHEY and SMNVEV (reference sequence). The CDR3 DNA follows: TGTGCCAGCAGTACGCGGGACAGAACAACTAATGAAAAACTGTTTTTT. Translation gives CASSTRDRTTNEKLFF. Full variable domain (outside the CDR3, taken from reference TRBV27 and TRBJ1-4): EAQVTQNPRYLITVTGKKLTVTCSQNMNHEYMSWYRQDPGLGLRQIYYSMNVEVTDKGDVPEGYKVSRKEKRNFPLILESPSPNQTSLYFCASSTRDRTTNEKLFFGSGTQLSVL.

This rearrangement joins TRBV7-2 to TRBJ1-5, with 7 nucleotides matching TRBD1. The V gene's germline CDR1 is SGHTA and CDR2 FQGNSA. V lost 5 bases and J lost 1; bases outside the gene matches: 2. This CDR3 has 14 amino acids. The DNA for the CDR3 is TGTGCCAGCAGCCTGGGACAGAGCAATCAGCCCCAGCATTTT. Protein: CASSLGQSNQPQHF.

The CDR3 DNA reads as TGTGCCAGTAGTATGACTAAGTTCGGACTAGCTTTTACCGGGGAGCTGTTTTTT. It codes for CASSMTKFGLAFTGELFF. J is TRBJ2-2 and V is TRBV19; 8 bases line up with TRBD2. After removal of 3 bases from V and 5 bases from J, the junction contained 14 bases not matched to a gene. The CDR3 runs 18 residues. Germline V gene data show CDR1 as LNHDA and CDR2 as SQIVND (reference sequence).

V usage is TRBV5-1 and J usage is TRBJ2-1, with 12 bases fitting TRBD2. Germline assignment: CDR1 SGHRS and CDR2 YFSETQ. Trimming cost V 3 bases and J 2 bases; bases outside gene matches: 15. This CDR3 is 20 amino acids long. CDR3 in amino acids: CASSSGLAGSSSGPYNEQFF. DNA for the CDR3: TGCGCCAGCAGCTCCGGACTAGCGGGGAGCAGCTCCGGCCCCTACAATGAGCAGTTCTTC.

The chain carries TRBV9 and TRBJ2-6; TRBD1 aligns across 7 bases. Trimming at V came to 3 bases and at J to 2 bases, leaving 2 bases not matched to a gene. Germline V gene lookup returns CDR1 SGDLS and CDR2 YYNGEE. CDR3 length: 15 residues. The CDR3 coding sequence is TGTGCCAGCAGCGGACAGGGAACTGGGGCCAACGTCCTGACTTTC. It codes for CASSGQGTGANVLTF.

A remark on this clone: This CDR3 is also generated by other DNA sequences in the sample. The chain couples TRBV20-1 to TRBJ2-7; maybe TRBD1 (5 bases). Germline lookup yields CDR1 DFQATT and CDR2 SNEGSKA (reference sequence). The CDR3 runs 11 residues. Trimming stripped 1 base from V and 5 bases from J, with 6 bases between. The CDR3 sequence: CSARAGHEQYV. CDR3 nucleotides: TGCAGTGCTAGAGCAGGGCACGAGCAGTACGTC.

V gene TRBV7-9 combines with J gene TRBJ2-7, with D possibly being TRBD1 (5 bases). V shed 5 bases and J shed 4 bases, with 15 bases lying between them. The germline gives CDR1 SEHNR, CDR2 FQNEAQ (reference sequence). The CDR3 spans 14 residues. In DNA, the CDR3 is TGTGCCAGCAGCACCACACAAAAGGGGTACGAGCAGTACGTC. This codes for CASSTTQKGYEQYV.

This CDR3 is CASSVASSGYNEQFF. CDR3 nucleotide sequence: TGTGCCAGCAGCGTAGCCTCGTCGGGATACAATGAGCAGTTCTTC. This sequence joins TRBV9 and TRBJ2-1; TRBD2 might be the D (5 bases). The germline V and J ends were trimmed by 0 bases and 4 bases, with 11 bases remaining between them. CDR3 length equals 15 residues. Germline V gives CDR1 SGDLS, CDR2 YYNGEE.

The CDR3 spells CASKRRELLLANEKLFF. CDR3 nucleotides: TGTGCCAGTAAACGCCGTGAGTTACTCTTGGCTAATGAAAAACTGTTTTTT. The gene calls are TRBV19 and TRBJ1-4; no reliable D call. The V end was cut by 7 bases, the J end by 3 bases, with 21 bases between. Germline lookup yields CDR1 LNHDA and CDR2 SQIVND (reference sequence). This CDR3 contains 17 residues.

As for this clone: Other DNA sequences in the sample encode the same CDR3. The V and J genes are TRBV27 and TRBJ1-5, with D possibly TRBD1 on 6 matching bases. The CDR3 has 14 amino acids. Deletions cut 6 bases from V and 0 bases from J, with 9 bases between. Per the germline V gene, CDR1 is MNHEY and CDR2 is SMNVEV (reference sequence). CDR3 amino acids: CASRTGGSNQPQHF. The CDR3 nucleotides read TGTGCCAGCAGGACAGGAGGTAGCAATCAGCCCCAGCATTTT.

V is TRBV30 and J is TRBJ1-1; no definite D call. Per germline, CDR1 GTSNPN and CDR2 SVGIG (reference sequence). The CDR3 runs to 13 residues. V shed 0 bases and J shed 1 base, with 6 bases lying between them. The CDR3 DNA sequence: TGTGCCTGGAGTGTACAGCAGAACACTGAAGCTTTCTTT. Amino acid sequence: CAWSVQQNTEAFF.